The source of this TCR beta chain is a study of T cell changes during pregnancy in multiple sclerosis. The CDR3 loop spans 13 amino acids. Between the trimmed V and J ends, which lost 3 bases and 7 bases, there was a span of 12 bases. Germline CDR1 and CDR2: KGHSH and LQKENI. Profiling relied on immunoSEQ multiplex PCR, and the TCRdb table lists in-frame clones only, not all of them. This sample has approximately 47,000 clones, with 80% to 90% found just once. The sequence came from a female donor with multiple sclerosis, enrolled in a pregnancy study. The sample here was peripheral blood, taken in the first trimester of pregnancy. This sequence joins TRBV18 and TRBJ1-2; D perhaps matches TRBD1 (5 bases). The CDR3 spells CASSPQEGFGYTF. CDR3 DNA: TGTGCCAGCTCACCTCAGGAGGGGTTTGGCTACACCTTC.